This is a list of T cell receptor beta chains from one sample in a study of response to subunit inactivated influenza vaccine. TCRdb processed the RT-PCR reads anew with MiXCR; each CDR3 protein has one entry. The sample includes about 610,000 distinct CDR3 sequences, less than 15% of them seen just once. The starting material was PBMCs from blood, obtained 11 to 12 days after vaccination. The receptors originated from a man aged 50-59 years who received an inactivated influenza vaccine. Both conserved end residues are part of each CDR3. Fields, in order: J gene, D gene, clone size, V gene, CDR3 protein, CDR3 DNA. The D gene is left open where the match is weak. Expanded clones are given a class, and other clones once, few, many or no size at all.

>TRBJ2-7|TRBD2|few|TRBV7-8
CASSPRTSGRLTGYEQYF
TGTGCCAGCAGCCCCCGGACTAGCGGGAGGTTAACGGGCTACGAGCAGTACTTC
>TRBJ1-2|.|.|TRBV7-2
CASSPRWGGNYGYTF
TGTGCCAGCAGCCCTCGGTGGGGGGGCAACTATGGCTACACCTTC
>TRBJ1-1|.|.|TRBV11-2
CASSPGAGGLWLTEAFF
TGTGCCAGCAGTCCCGGGGCGGGGGGCCTATGGTTAACTGAAGCTTTCTTT
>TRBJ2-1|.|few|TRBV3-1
CASSTFRASYNEQFF
TGTGCCAGCAGCACATTCAGGGCCTCCTACAATGAGCAGTTCTTC
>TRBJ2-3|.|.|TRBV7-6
CASSDVRTSLTQYF
TGTGCCAGCAGCGACGTCCGGACCTCCCTTACGCAGTATTTT
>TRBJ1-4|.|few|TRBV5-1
CASSSGAGGEKLFF
TGCGCCAGCAGCTCCGGAGCGGGTGGTGAAAAACTGTTTTTT
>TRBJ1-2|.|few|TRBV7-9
CASSLEWQRNYGYTF
TGTGCCAGCAGCTTAGAATGGCAGCGTAACTATGGCTACACCTTC
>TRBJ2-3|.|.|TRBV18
CASSPLVSEPDTQYF
TGTGCCAGCTCACCACTGGTATCAGAGCCAGATACGCAGTATTTT
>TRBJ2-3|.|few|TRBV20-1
CSASPEGFTDTQYF
TGCAGTGCTAGTCCCGAGGGGTTTACAGATACGCAGTATTTT
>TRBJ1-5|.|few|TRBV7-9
CASSLGGSGPRNQPQHF
TGTGCCAGCAGCTTAGGGGGGTCGGGACCTCGGAATCAGCCCCAGCATTTT
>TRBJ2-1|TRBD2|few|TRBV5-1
CASRSGPSGRTPYNEQFF
TGCGCCAGCAGGAGTGGGCCTAGCGGGAGGACCCCATACAATGAGCAGTTCTTC
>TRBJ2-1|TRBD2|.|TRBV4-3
CASSQFAGTSGGNEQFF
TGCGCCAGCAGCCAATTCGCCGGGACTAGCGGGGGTAATGAGCAGTTCTTC
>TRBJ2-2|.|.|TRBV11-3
CASSTDGRLDTGELFF
TGTGCCAGCAGCACCGACGGACGTCTCGACACCGGGGAGCTGTTTTTT
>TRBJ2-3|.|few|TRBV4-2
CASTIGGISDTQYF
TGTGCCAGCACCATTGGCGGGATTTCGGATACGCAGTATTTT
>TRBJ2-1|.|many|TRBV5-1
CASSGTAMSSYNEQFF
TGCGCCAGCAGCGGTACAGCTATGAGCTCCTACAATGAGCAGTTCTTC
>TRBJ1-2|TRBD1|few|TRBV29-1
CSVARSFKDRSSYGYTF
TGCAGCGTTGCACGATCCTTCAAGGACAGGAGCTCCTATGGCTACACCTTC
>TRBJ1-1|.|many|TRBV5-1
CASSPGTNTEAFF
TGCGCCAGCAGCCCCGGAACGAACACTGAAGCTTTCTTT
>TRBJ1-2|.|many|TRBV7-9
CASGQTSRGYTF
TGTGCCAGCGGACAGACTTCTCGTGGCTACACCTTC
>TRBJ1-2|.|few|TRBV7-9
CASSYDSPWGYTF
TGTGCCAGCAGCTATGACAGTCCGTGGGGCTACACCTTC
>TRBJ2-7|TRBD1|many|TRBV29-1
CSVRTGGSYEQYF
TGCAGCGTTAGGACAGGGGGCTCCTACGAGCAGTACTTC
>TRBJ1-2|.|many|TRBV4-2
CASSQRIEANYGYTF
TGTGCCAGCAGCCAGAGAATTGAGGCTAACTATGGCTACACCTTC
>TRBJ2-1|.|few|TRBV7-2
CASSPRGLNFDEQFF
TGTGCCAGCAGCCCGAGGGGTTTGAATTTCGATGAGCAGTTCTTC
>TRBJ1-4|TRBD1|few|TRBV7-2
CASSLMGLGTANEKLFF
TGTGCCAGCAGCTTAATGGGTTTGGGGACAGCGAACGAAAAACTGTTTTTT
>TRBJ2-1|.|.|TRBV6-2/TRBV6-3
CASSYMAGSDYNEQFF
TGTGCCAGCAGTTACATGGCGGGAAGCGATTACAATGAGCAGTTCTTC
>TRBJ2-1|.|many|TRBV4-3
CASSLGVADLGNEQFF
TGCGCCAGCAGCCTAGGAGTAGCGGACTTGGGGAATGAGCAGTTCTTC
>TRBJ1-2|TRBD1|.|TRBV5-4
CASSSFGTGNYGYTF
TGTGCCAGCAGCTCGTTCGGGACAGGGAACTATGGCTACACCTTC
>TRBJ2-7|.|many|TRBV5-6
CASSLSGYYEQYF
TGTGCCAGCAGCTTGTCCGGTTACTACGAGCAGTACTTC
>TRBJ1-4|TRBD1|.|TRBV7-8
CASSPRPGQGTTNEKLFF
TGTGCCAGCAGCCCACGTCCGGGACAGGGGACAACTAATGAAAAACTGTTTTTT
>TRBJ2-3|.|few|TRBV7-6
CASSLWSDTQYF
TGTGCCAGCAGCTTATGGTCGGATACGCAGTATTTT
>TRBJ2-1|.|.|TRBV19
CASSTQGADNEQFF
TGTGCCAGTAGTACCCAGGGTGCCGACAATGAGCAGTTCTTC
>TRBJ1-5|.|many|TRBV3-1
CASGGRSNQPQHF
TGTGCCAGCGGGGGGAGGAGCAATCAGCCCCAGCATTTT
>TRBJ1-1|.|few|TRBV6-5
CASSYSIGPGDNEAFF
TGTGCCAGCAGTTACTCGATTGGTCCCGGGGACAATGAAGCTTTCTTT
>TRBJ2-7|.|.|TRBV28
CASSLLQGTLEQYF
TGTGCCAGCAGTTTATTACAGGGGACTCTCGAGCAGTACTTC
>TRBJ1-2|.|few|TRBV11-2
CASSRDSLRGYTF
TGTGCCAGCAGCCGCGACAGCCTTCGCGGCTACACCTTC
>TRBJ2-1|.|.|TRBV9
CASSTTGGPWNEQFF
TGTGCCAGCAGCACGACGGGGGGCCCTTGGAATGAGCAGTTCTTC
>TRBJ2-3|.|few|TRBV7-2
CASSLDSSDTQYF
TGTGCCAGCAGCTTAGACAGCTCAGATACGCAGTATTTT
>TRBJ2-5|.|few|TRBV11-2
CASSLFPRTGRETQYF
TGTGCCAGCAGCTTATTCCCCCGCACAGGGCGAGAGACCCAGTACTTC
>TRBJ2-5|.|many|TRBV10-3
CAISESRADQETQYF
TGTGCCATCAGTGAGTCGAGGGCAGACCAAGAGACCCAGTACTTC
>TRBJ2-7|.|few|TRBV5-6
CASSLPGTHEQYF
TGTGCCAGCAGCTTGCCAGGGACCCACGAGCAGTACTTC
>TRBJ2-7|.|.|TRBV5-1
CASSGEGAYEQYF
TGCGCCAGCAGTGGGGAAGGGGCCTACGAGCAGTACTTC
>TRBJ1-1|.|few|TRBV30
CAWSRQDTEAFF
TGTGCCTGGAGTCGACAGGACACTGAAGCTTTCTTT
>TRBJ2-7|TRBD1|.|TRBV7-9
CASRTGTGGSEQYF
TGTGCCAGCAGGACCGGGACAGGGGGCTCCGAGCAGTACTTC
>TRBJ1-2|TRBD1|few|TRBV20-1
CSANGQGWLHYGYTF
TGCAGTGCAAATGGACAGGGCTGGCTCCATTATGGCTACACCTTC
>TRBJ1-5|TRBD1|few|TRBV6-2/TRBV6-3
CASSYSIGQGDNQPQHF
TGTGCCAGCAGTTACTCGATCGGACAGGGAGACAATCAGCCCCAGCATTTT
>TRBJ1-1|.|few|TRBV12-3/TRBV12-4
CASSITLRGNTEAFF
TGTGCCAGCAGCATTACGCTCAGGGGAAACACTGAAGCTTTCTTT
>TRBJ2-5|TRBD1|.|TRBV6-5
CASSYTGQRLYQETQYF
TGTGCCAGCAGTTACACGGGACAGAGACTGTACCAAGAGACCCAGTACTTC
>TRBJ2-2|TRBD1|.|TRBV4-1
CASSQESPGGPGELFF
TGCGCCAGCAGCCAAGAATCGCCAGGGGGCCCCGGGGAGCTGTTTTTT
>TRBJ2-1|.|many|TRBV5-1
CASSLGSSYNEQFF
TGCGCCAGCAGCTTGGGTAGCTCCTACAATGAGCAGTTCTTC
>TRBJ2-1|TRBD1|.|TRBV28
CASMGTGDNEQFF
TGTGCCAGCATGGGGACAGGGGACAATGAGCAGTTCTTC
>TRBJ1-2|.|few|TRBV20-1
CSARPPTGYGGGYTF
TGCAGTGCTAGGCCCCCGACAGGTTACGGCGGGGGCTACACCTTC
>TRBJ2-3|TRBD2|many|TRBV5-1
CASSFGLAGLEATDTQYF
TGCGCCAGCAGCTTCGGTCTAGCGGGTCTGGAGGCCACAGATACGCAGTATTTT
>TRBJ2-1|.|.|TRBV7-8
CASSLAAWGDNEQFF
TGTGCCAGCAGCTTAGCCGCATGGGGAGACAATGAGCAGTTCTTC
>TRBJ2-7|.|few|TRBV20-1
CSAIRDIPSYEQYF
TGCAGTGCAATCCGGGACATCCCCTCCTACGAGCAGTACTTC
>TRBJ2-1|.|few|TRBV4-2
CASSQELFTYNEQFF
TGTGCCAGCAGCCAAGAGCTATTTACCTACAATGAGCAGTTCTTC
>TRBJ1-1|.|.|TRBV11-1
CASSLAEGSTEAFF
TGTGCCAGCAGCTTAGCGGAAGGAAGCACTGAAGCTTTCTTT
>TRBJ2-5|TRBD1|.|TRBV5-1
CAGRLGQGFQETQYF
TGCGCCGGGCGACTGGGACAGGGGTTTCAAGAGACCCAGTACTTC
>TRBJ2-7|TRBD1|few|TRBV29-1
CSARGQNNYEQYF
TGCAGCGCGAGGGGACAGAACAACTACGAGCAGTACTTC
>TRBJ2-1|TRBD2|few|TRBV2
CASSERAGVSYNEQFF
TGTGCCAGCAGTGAACGGGCGGGGGTGAGCTACAATGAGCAGTTCTTC
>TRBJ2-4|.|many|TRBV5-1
CASRRDGKNIQYF
TGCGCCAGCAGGCGGGACGGGAAAAACATTCAGTACTTC
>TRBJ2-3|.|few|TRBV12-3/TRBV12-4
CASSLGTSSTQYF
TGTGCCAGCAGTCTAGGGACGTCATCCACGCAGTATTTT